Below, 26 T cell receptor beta chains from the same sample are listed, as sequenced in a study of shared clonotypes between healthy human individuals. Method: immunoSEQ multiplex PCR; TCRdb's copy keeps in-frame clones and lacks some. The table has more than 2,000,000 clones, over 90% seen once. Sequencing was carried out using naive CD4+ T cells from PBMCs. Subset defined: CD45RA+ positively selected. The receptors shown here come from a man between 18 and 35 years old in good health. Some clones in this sample may be carry-over from other donors' samples.

V and J are TRBV7-2 and TRBJ1-6; TRBD1 might be the D (6 bases). The CDR3 is 15 residues long. The germline V and J ends were trimmed by 5 bases and 9 bases, with 17 bases remaining between them. Germline lookup yields CDR1 SGHTA and CDR2 FQGNSA. In nucleotides, the CDR3 is TGTGCCAGCAGCGCACCAGGGGCCTTTGGTTCACCCCTCCACTTT. Protein: CASSAPGAFGSPLHF.

This clone appeared a single time. The gene calls are TRBV29-1 and TRBJ2-7; D tentatively fits TRBD1 or TRBD2 (5 bases each). The CDR3 contains 12 residues. CDR1 is SQVTM, CDR2 ANQGSEA, per germline. With 6 bases removed from V and 6 bases from J, the gap between germline ends came to 15 bases. Here the CDR3 DNA reads TGCAGCGTCTCGGGACCGGCGGCCGAGCAGTACTTC. This gives the protein CSVSGPAAEQYF.

The chain couples TRBV6-1 to TRBJ1-4; unclear D gene. V was cut by 4 bases and J by 8 bases, with 8 bases left in between. This CDR3 spans 12 amino acids. Germline V gene lookup returns CDR1 MNHNS and CDR2 SASEGT. CDR3 DNA: TGTGCCAGCAGTGTCTTGGGGGAAAAACTGTTTTTT. It yields the protein CASSVLGEKLFF.

The chain links TRBV7-6 to TRBJ2-6; D unclear. The CDR3 runs 13 residues. V shed 11 bases and J shed 0 bases, with 8 bases lying between them. Germline V gene data show CDR1 as SGHVS and CDR2 as FNYEAQ. In nucleotides, the CDR3 is TGTGCCTCAGGCGGCTCTGGGGCCAACGTCCTGACTTTC. It translates to CASGGSGANVLTF.

Turning to this clone: A junction end diverges from the germline sequence, so it may reflect a read error. V is TRBV28 and J is TRBJ2-7; TRBD2 agrees at 8 bases. This CDR3 is 12 amino acids long. Germline V gene data show CDR1 as MDHEN and CDR2 as SYDVKM. CDR3 loop: CASSTPGTRLNF. CDR3 nucleotide sequence: TGTGCCAGCAGCACTCCCGGGACTAGGCTAAACTTC. Drawing the rest from reference TRBV28 and TRBJ2-7, the complete variable domain is DVKVTQSSRYLVKRTGEKVFLECVQDMDHENMFWYRQDPGLGLRLIYFSYDVKMKEKGDIPEGYSVSREKKERFSLILESASTNQTSMYLCASSTPGTRLNFGPGTRLTVT.

This chain connects TRBV7-9 to TRBJ2-1; TRBD2 matches 10 bases. Unmatched junction bases numbered 4, after V lost 5 bases and J lost 12 bases. The germline CDR1 and CDR2 sequences are SEHNR and FQNEAQ (reference sequence). The CDR3 runs 12 residues. CDR3 in DNA: TGTGCCAGCAGCCTCGTAGCGGGAGGGCAGTTCTTC. Protein sequence: CASSLVAGGQFF.

The J gene is TRBJ2-3, the V gene TRBV7-9; 7 bases fit TRBD2. Trimming cost V 2 bases and J 8 bases; bases outside gene matches: 4. CDR1 and CDR2 (germline): SEHNR, FQNEAQ (reference sequence). The CDR3 covers 13 residues. CDR3 sequence (DNA): TGTGCCAGCAGCTTAAGGGAGGGCCGTACGCAGTATTTT. It encodes CASSLREGRTQYF.

The chain joins TRBV9 to TRBJ2-2; D remains ambiguous. The CDR3 is made up of 12 amino acids. The germline CDR1 and CDR2 sequences are SGDLS and YYNGEE. V was shortened by 3 bases and J by 3 bases, with 3 bases between the two germline ends. The CDR3 DNA is TGTGCCAGCAGCGCCGACACCGGGGAGCTGTTTTTT. Protein sequence: CASSADTGELFF.

The chain links TRBV9 to TRBJ2-1; maybe TRBD2 (6 bases). The germline gives CDR1 SGDLS, CDR2 YYNGEE. Trimming stripped 3 bases from V and 2 bases from J, with 12 bases between. CDR3 length: 15 amino acids. The CDR3 coding sequence is TGTGCCAGCAGCGAGGGGACTGCCACCTACAATGAGCAGTTCTTC. Protein sequence: CASSEGTATYNEQFF. Full variable domain (rest looked up from reference TRBV9 and TRBJ2-1): DSGVTQTPKHLITATGQRVTLRCSPRSGDLSVYWYQQSLDQGLQFLIQYYNGEERAKGNILERFSAQQFPDLHSELNLSSLELGDSALYFCASSEGTATYNEQFFGPGTRLTVL.

Here the CDR3 DNA reads TGTGCCAGCAGTGTAGCTAAGAGGACTGAAGCTTTCTTT. This gives the protein CASSVAKRTEAFF. The gene calls are TRBV2 and TRBJ1-1; D is unclear. CDR3 length equals 13 residues. Per germline, CDR1 SNHLY and CDR2 FYNNEI. The V gene lost 4 bases and the J gene lost 5 bases, with 11 bases spanning the gap.

This chain connects TRBV7-2 to TRBJ2-6; TRBD2 might be the D (6 bases). Germline assignment: CDR1 SGHTA and CDR2 FQGNSA. This CDR3 has 17 residues. V lost 4 bases, J lost 0 bases, and 13 bases lay in between. CDR3 region: CASSSQLGGSGANVLTF. CDR3 nucleotides: TGTGCCAGCAGCTCGCAGCTGGGGGGCTCTGGGGCCAACGTCCTGACTTTC.

The chain links TRBV4-1 to TRBJ2-1; 7 bases are a match to TRBD2. J lost 4 bases, V lost 4 bases, and 13 bases had no gene match. The CDR3 runs 17 residues. The germline V gene has CDR1 MGHRA and CDR2 YSYEKL. The CDR3 nucleotides are TGCGCCAGCAGCCGTGGGACTATAAGATCGAATTACAATGAGCAGTTCTTC. This codes for CASSRGTIRSNYNEQFF.

This chain uses TRBV10-3 with TRBJ1-1; TRBD1 is a possible D gene (6 bases). This CDR3 comprises 13 residues. Germline V lookup: CDR1 ENHRY, CDR2 SYGVKD. V lost 7 bases to trimming and J lost 4 bases, with 13 bases between them. Here the CDR3 reads CAITGAGLTEAFF. The CDR3 DNA reads as TGTGCCATCACGGGGGCGGGGCTCACTGAAGCTTTCTTT.

The V call is TRBV7-9, the J call TRBJ1-5, with 7 positions matching TRBD1. CDR1 and CDR2 (germline): SEHNR, FQNEAQ (reference sequence). This CDR3 comprises 17 residues. Unmatched junction bases numbered 14, after V lost 3 bases and J lost 6 bases. CDR3 loop: CASSFGTDVYYGQPQHF. In DNA form, the CDR3 reads TGTGCCAGCAGCTTCGGGACAGATGTATATTATGGTCAGCCCCAGCATTTT.

This chain links TRBV5-4 with TRBJ2-5; 7 bases map to TRBD1. The J segment lost 4 bases and the V segment lost 7 bases, leaving 13 bases of the junction unmatched. The germline gives CDR1 SGHNT, CDR2 YYREEE (reference sequence). This CDR3 region has 15 residues. DNA of the CDR3: TGTGCCAGCGCTGGGGCCCTAGGGGGCGGAGAGACCCAGTACTTC. Amino acid sequence: CASAGALGGGETQYF. Based on the CDR3 plus reference TRBV5-4 and TRBJ2-5, the full variable domain is ETGVTQSPTHLIKTRGQQVTLRCSSQSGHNTVSWYQQALGQGPQFIFQYYREEENGRGNFPPRFSGLQFPNYSSELNVNALELDDSALYLCASAGALGGGETQYFGPGTRLLVL.

The J gene is TRBJ1-3, the V gene TRBV5-1; D is unclear. V lost 1 base to trimming and J lost 0 bases, with 8 bases between them. CDR1 is SGHRS, CDR2 YFSETQ, per germline. CDR3 size: 15 residues. Here the CDR3 reads CASSLSASSGNTIYF. CDR3 DNA sequence: TGCGCCAGCAGCTTGTCAGCGAGCTCTGGAAACACCATATATTTT.

The rearrangement uses TRBV28 and TRBJ1-2; TRBD1 matches 9 bases. This CDR3 comprises 14 residues. V shed 7 bases, J shed 3 bases, and the junction held 6 bases outside the gene matches. Germline V gene data show CDR1 as MDHEN and CDR2 as SYDVKM. The CDR3 spells CASTQQGAYYGYTF. The CDR3 nucleotides read TGTGCCAGCACCCAACAGGGGGCCTACTATGGCTACACCTTC.

V is TRBV28 and J is TRBJ2-7, with D hard to call. Germline CDR1 MDHEN, CDR2 SYDVKM. Trimming removed 1 base at V and 4 bases at J, with 14 bases between. The CDR3 consists of 15 residues. In DNA, the CDR3 is TGTGCCAGCAGTTTATTAGGGCTGACCGAATACGAGCAGTACTTC. Amino acid sequence: CASSLLGLTEYEQYF.

The chain links TRBV27 to TRBJ1-3, with 13 nucleotides matching TRBD2. The end of the DNA is better explained by TRBJ2-2, so the J call may be wrong. From germline, CDR1 is MNHEY and CDR2 SMNVEV (reference sequence). This CDR3 is built from 20 residues. In DNA, the CDR3 is TGTGCCAGCAGTTTATCAGCCCGACTAGCGGGAGGTTCGGGCCCCGGGGAGCTGTTTTTT. Its protein product is CASSLSARLAGGSGPGELFF.

The chain recombines TRBV5-5 with TRBJ2-5; 9 bases are a match to TRBD1. V was pared by 1 base and J by 5 bases, with 3 bases of the junction left unmatched. Germline V gene data show CDR1 as SGHKS and CDR2 as YYEKEE (reference sequence). The CDR3 sequence is 14 residues long. The CDR3 coding sequence is TGTGCCAGCAGCTTGACAGGGGGCGGTGAGACCCAGTACTTC. Protein product: CASSLTGGGETQYF.

Remarks on this clone: This CDR3 is also generated by other DNA sequences in the sample. The V call is TRBV5-1, the J call TRBJ2-7; D ambiguous. Trimming cost V 0 bases and J 4 bases, with 8 bases left between them. The CDR3 sequence is 13 residues long. Germline lookup yields CDR1 SGHRS and CDR2 YFSETQ. The CDR3 protein is CASSLAEGYEQYF. The CDR3 region has the DNA TGCGCCAGCAGCTTGGCCGAAGGTTACGAGCAGTACTTC.

For this clone: The germline gene is not matched at one end of the junction; a read error may be the cause. The J gene is TRBJ1-5, the V gene TRBV28, with D possibly matching TRBD1 (6 bases). CDR1 and CDR2 from the germline V gene are MDHEN and SYDVKM. The CDR3 is 15 residues long. Here the CDR3 reads CVSSSPGEGNQPQHF. The CDR3 nucleotides are TGTGTCAGCAGCTCCCCAGGGGAGGGCAATCAGCCCCAGCATTTT.

V gene TRBV7-3 combines with J gene TRBJ2-1, with TRBD2 identical over 9 bases. This CDR3 is 16 amino acids long. The germline V gene has CDR1 SGHTA and CDR2 FQGTGA. The ends lost 0 bases at V and 7 bases at J; junction bases unmatched: 7. The CDR3 is CASSLTKSSGTNEQFF. The CDR3 DNA sequence: TGTGCCAGCAGCTTAACGAAGTCTAGCGGGACTAATGAGCAGTTCTTC.

This clone was picked up one time. The chain joins TRBV29-1 to TRBJ2-3, with TRBD2 matching 9 bases. This CDR3 is built from 17 residues. Germline-derived CDR1 and CDR2 are SQVTM and ANQGSEA. The junction had 10 bases not matched to a gene; V was cut back by 1 base and J by 2 bases. The CDR3 region has the DNA TGCAGCGTTGAAGGGACAAGCGGGAGGCCGACCACAGATACGCAGTATTTT. Translating it yields CSVEGTSGRPTTDTQYF.

The chain is built from TRBV28 and TRBJ1-3; the match to TRBD1 covers 10 bases. Germline CDR1 MDHEN, CDR2 SYDVKM. V lost 6 bases to trimming and J lost 7 bases; unmatched junction nucleotides: 9. CDR3 size: 15 residues. The CDR3 nucleotides are TGTGCCAGCAGCACCCGGGACAGGGGTATTAACACCATATATTTT. Translation: CASSTRDRGINTIYF.

J is TRBJ2-1 and V is TRBV19, with D possibly TRBD2 on 6 matching bases. The CDR3 runs 15 residues. V shed 3 bases and J shed 7 bases, with 16 bases lying between them. Per germline, CDR1 LNHDA and CDR2 SQIVND (reference sequence). The DNA for the CDR3 is TGTGCCAGTAGTATGGGTAGCGGAGGAAAAAATGAGCAGTTCTTC. This sequence encodes CASSMGSGGKNEQFF.